The rows below give T cell receptor beta chains drawn from one sample of a study of radiotherapy plus CTLA-4 blockade in lung cancer. TCRdb keeps only in-frame clones here, not all; method: immunoSEQ multiplex PCR. The repertoire holds 55,000 or so clones, with roughly four fifths as singletons. The source was peripheral blood, collected from a patient treated with radiotherapy plus ipilimumab. The receptors come from a human donor with non-small cell lung cancer whose response to radiotherapy plus ipilimumab could not be evaluated. Both conserved end residues are part of each CDR3.

J gene | CDR3 length | V gene | CDR3 protein
TRBJ1-3 | 14 | TRBV7-9 | CASSLTQAGNTIYF
TRBJ1-2 | 12 | TRBV10-3 | CAIRQGNYGYTF
TRBJ1-2 | 14 | TRBV18 | CASSPGQGIDGYTF
TRBJ2-1 | 16 | TRBV5-5 | CASRLSALAFHNEQFF
TRBJ2-7 | 14 | TRBV7-2 | CASSLQGDSYEQYF
TRBJ2-1 | 12 | TRBV2 | CALGGEYNEQFF
TRBJ1-2 | 14 | TRBV6-5 | CASRGRGEGWGYTF
TRBJ2-1 | 15 | TRBV4-1 | CASSQAAGTGDEQFF
TRBJ2-7 | 14 | TRBV5-4 | CASSRDLAGVEQYF
TRBJ1-2 | 14 | TRBV5-1 | CASSATDPNYGYTF
TRBJ2-5 | 15 | TRBV6-1 | CASSTTSGGKETQYF
TRBJ1-1 | 14 | TRBV27 | CASSWRTGNTEAFF
TRBJ1-1 | 15 | TRBV10-2 | CASSESAGENTEAFF
TRBJ1-1 | 13 | TRBV28 | CASRVSGRDEVFF
TRBJ2-5 | 18 | TRBV4-1 | CASSQERIGTGGGETQYF
TRBJ1-1 | 16 | TRBV27 | CASSLIGGRRYTEAFF
TRBJ2-1 | 15 | TRBV18 | CASSPPSGRAGPQFF
TRBJ2-1 | 15 | TRBV14 | CASSPRVSSYNEQFF
TRBJ2-7 | 14 | TRBV5-1 | CASSTMTGSYEQYF
TRBJ1-5 | 14 | TRBV7-8 | CASSQTGGNQPQHF
TRBJ1-4 | 11 | TRBV10-3 | CATQDNEKLFF
TRBJ2-5 | 18 | TRBV5-1 | CASSRPGTGFRSQETQYF
TRBJ2-7 | 15 | TRBV7-2 | CASSPGVGLAGVQYF
TRBJ2-7 | 16 | TRBV18 | CASSPRGLAGETEQYF
TRBJ2-3 | 14 | TRBV6-1 | CASFAGTPGDTQYF
TRBJ1-1 | 15 | TRBV9 | CASSVDQTFNTEAFF
TRBJ2-1 | 18 | TRBV18 | CASSPQRTSGLLHNEQFF
TRBJ1-1 | 17 | TRBV12-5 | CASGLGGQAVMNTEAFF
TRBJ1-1 | 15 | TRBV19 | CASSTFDRWNTEAFF
TRBJ2-5 | 13 | TRBV5-1 | CASSFGGPETQYF
TRBJ2-4 | 16 | TRBV7-9 | CASSSTSGGAKNIQYF
TRBJ2-3 | 16 | TRBV4-3 | CASSQVYRRPTDTQYF
TRBJ1-5 | 13 | TRBV7-2 | CASSLSGNQPQHF
TRBJ2-4 | 15 | TRBV4-1 | CASSQYGTAKNIQYF
TRBJ2-2 | 15 | TRBV6-5 | CASSSWQRGTGELFF
TRBJ2-1 | 15 | TRBV29-1 | CSVAGREISYNEQFF
TRBJ2-7 | 13 | TRBV19 | CASSVGGSYEQYF